This T cell receptor (beta chain) was found in a study of T cell clonotyping in hematopoietic cell transplantation. The CDR3 covers 15 residues. Looked up from germline, CDR1 is GTSNPN and CDR2 is SVGIG (reference sequence). The J segment lost 6 bases and the V segment lost 0 bases, leaving 7 bases of the junction unmatched. Sequenced by immunoSEQ multiplex PCR; TCRdb stores in-frame clones only, minus some. The data show about 6,100 clones, 32% seen once. This clone was observed a few times. Specimen: peripheral blood mononuclear cells, collected 30 days after allogeneic stem cell transplant. The TCR was taken from a female patient aged 50-60 years who had an allogeneic stem cell transplant from an unrelated donor, so the T cells may come from the graft donor. Some clones in this sample may be carry-over from other donors' samples. This chain links TRBV30 with TRBJ1-5; 8 bases align to TRBD1. The CDR3 protein is CAWSVQGGKSQPQHF. In DNA form, the CDR3 reads TGTGCCTGGAGTGTACAGGGGGGGAAGAGTCAGCCCCAGCATTTT.